The following is a T cell receptor beta chain sequence with its context. The data are from a study of blood T cell repertoires in COVID-19. Across the whole study: Nucleic acid was either cDNA or gDNA, and it came from T cells, B-cell-depleted T cells, or PBMCs.

Enrolled through a virtual design, the participants were between 18 and 89 years of age and came from 24 US areas. Under the authors' procedure: Amplification of reference gene primers provided the estimated nucleated cell counts. Profiled with immunoSEQ multiplex PCR; TCRdb holds only in-frame clones, not every one. The DNA gave D and trimming, while V, J and clone size come from that table. The data show 150,000 to 200,000 clones, with around 80% seen just once and approximately 11% held by the top ten. CDR3 size: 16 residues. V trimming: 3 bases; J trimming: 4 bases; junction bases outside the gene matches: 5. The germline V gene encodes CDR1 LGHDT and CDR2 YNNKEL (reference sequence).

Specimen: PBMCs or T cells enriched from blood (not recorded which). V and J are TRBV3-1 (or the pseudogene TRBV3-2) and TRBJ2-2; 10 nucleotides line up with TRBD1. The sequence was collected from a middle-aged man who had recovered from COVID-19. CDR3 sequence reads: CASSQATGGSTGELFF. The DNA of the CDR3 is TGTGCCAGCAGCCAGGCGACAGGGGGCTCCACCGGGGAGCTGTTTTTT.